The rows below give T cell receptor beta chains drawn from one sample of a study of Ad26.COV2.S vaccination and SARS-CoV-2 variants. Repertoires were generated with immunoSEQ multiplex PCR, while TCRdb's copy carries only in-frame clones and drops some. The table records around 450,000 clones, approximately 87% of them present only once. The material was peripheral blood, obtained in a trial of Ad26.COV2.S vaccine versus placebo. The receptors originated from a person between 18 and 65 years old who received the Ad26.COV2.S COVID-19 vaccine or a placebo. CDR3s include the opening cysteine and the closing phenylalanine or tryptophan. Each record gives: J gene, D gene, clone size, V gene, CDR3 length, CDR3 DNA, CDR3 protein. D genes are given only for firm matches. Clone size is shown for a subset of rows, as once, few, many or a class of expanded clone.

TRBJ1-5 TRBD1 NA TRBV19 16 TGTGCCAGCGACCGGGACAGGACTTATAGCAATCAGCCCCAGCATTTT CASDRDRTYSNQPQHF
TRBJ1-5 NA NA TRBV6-4 15 TGTGCCAGCAGTGACTCCAGGGCGAGCAATCAGCCCCAGCATTTT CASSDSRASNQPQHF
TRBJ2-1 NA once TRBV11-1 15 TGTGCCAGCAGCCCCCCATTACGGGAGTACAATGAGCAGTTCTTC CASSPPLREYNEQFF
TRBJ2-4 TRBD1 NA TRBV7-9 15 TGTGCCAGCAGCTCCGGGACAGGGAGAGGAAACATTCAGTACTTC CASSSGTGRGNIQYF
TRBJ2-7 TRBD1 NA TRBV6-6 16 TGTGCCACCCAAAGCTCCAGGACAGGGCCCTCCTACGAGCAGTACTTC CATQSSRTGPSYEQYF
TRBJ2-7 NA NA TRBV6-5 14 TGTGCCAGCAGTTACTCGGGACGGTCCTACGAGCAGTACTTC CASSYSGRSYEQYF
TRBJ2-3 TRBD2 NA TRBV7-3 17 TGTGCCAGCAGCCTCTCTAGCGGGGGCCTCCCGGCAGATACGCAGTATTTT CASSLSSGGLPADTQYF
TRBJ2-2 NA NA TRBV30 13 TGTGCCTGGAGTCGGGCGAACACCGGGGAGCTGTTTTTT CAWSRANTGELFF
TRBJ1-4 TRBD1 NA TRBV19 15 TGTGCCAGTAGTCCCCCGGGACAGGGGAATGAAAAACTGTTTTTT CASSPPGQGNEKLFF
TRBJ1-2 TRBD1 NA TRBV7-6 15 TGTGCCAGCAGCTTAGATTGGACAACAGGGGAAGGCTACACCTTC CASSLDWTTGEGYTF
TRBJ2-7 TRBD1 once TRBV7-9 16 TGTGCCAGCAGCTCCACCAGACAGGGAAGCTCCTACGAGCAGTACTTC CASSSTRQGSSYEQYF
TRBJ1-4 TRBD1 NA TRBV7-6 14 TGTGCCAGCATGCGGGGACAGGGTGATGAAAAACTGTTTTTT CASMRGQGDEKLFF
TRBJ1-3 NA NA TRBV5-4 14 TGTGCCAGCAGTTTAACAGCCTCTGGAAACACCATATATTTT CASSLTASGNTIYF
TRBJ1-4 NA NA TRBV7-9 16 TGTGCCAGCAGCTCCCAGGCAGTGGCTACTAATGAAAAACTGTTTTTT CASSSQAVATNEKLFF
TRBJ2-3 TRBD2 few TRBV7-9 15 TGTGCCAGCAGCTCCGGACTAGCGGGGTGGAATACGCAGTATTTT CASSSGLAGWNTQYF
TRBJ1-5 NA NA TRBV12-3/TRBV12-4 12 TGTGCCAGCAGTTTATCTAGCCAGCCCCAGCATTTT CASSLSSQPQHF
TRBJ1-2 NA NA TRBV5-6 14 TGTGCCAGCAGCTGGGACACCAATAACTATGGCTACACCTTC CASSWDTNNYGYTF
TRBJ2-7 TRBD2 NA TRBV2 15 TGTGCCAGCAGTGACCCCGGACTAGCGTCCGACGAGCAGTACTTC CASSDPGLASDEQYF
TRBJ2-4 NA NA TRBV4-1 16 TGCGCCAGCAGCCAAGGGATGGTACTAGCCAAAAACATTCAGTACTTC CASSQGMVLAKNIQYF
TRBJ2-3 NA NA TRBV29-1 14 TGCAGCGTTGAAGGGGGCCAAGGCACAGATACGCAGTATTTT CSVEGGQGTDTQYF
TRBJ1-5 NA NA TRBV12-3/TRBV12-4 11 TGTGCCAGCAGTTTTGGGCAGCCCCAGCATTTT CASSFGQPQHF
TRBJ2-7 NA NA TRBV9 13 TGTGCCAGCAGCCGTACAGGGTCCCACGAGCAGTACTTC CASSRTGSHEQYF
TRBJ2-4 NA NA TRBV21-1 14 TGTGCCAGCAGCAAATTTAGCCATCCGAACATTCAGTACTTC CASSKFSHPNIQYF